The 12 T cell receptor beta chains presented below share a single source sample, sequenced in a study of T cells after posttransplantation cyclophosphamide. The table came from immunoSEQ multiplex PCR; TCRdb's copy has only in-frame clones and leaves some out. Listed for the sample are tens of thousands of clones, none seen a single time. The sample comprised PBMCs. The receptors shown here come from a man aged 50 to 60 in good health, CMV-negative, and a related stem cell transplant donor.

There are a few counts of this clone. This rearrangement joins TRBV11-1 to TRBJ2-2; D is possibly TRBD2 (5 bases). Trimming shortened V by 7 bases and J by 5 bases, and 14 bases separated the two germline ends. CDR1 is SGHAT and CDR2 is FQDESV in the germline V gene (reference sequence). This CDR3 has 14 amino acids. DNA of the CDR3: TGTGCCAGCACCCTCGGGGTAGGAACCGGGGAGCTGTTTTTT. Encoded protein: CASTLGVGTGELFF.

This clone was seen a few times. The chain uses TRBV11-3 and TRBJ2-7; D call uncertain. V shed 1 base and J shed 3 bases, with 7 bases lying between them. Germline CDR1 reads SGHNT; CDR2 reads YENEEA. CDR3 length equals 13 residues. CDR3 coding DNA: TGTGCCAGCAGCTTAGGCGCCTTCTACGAGCAGTACTTC. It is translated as CASSLGAFYEQYF.

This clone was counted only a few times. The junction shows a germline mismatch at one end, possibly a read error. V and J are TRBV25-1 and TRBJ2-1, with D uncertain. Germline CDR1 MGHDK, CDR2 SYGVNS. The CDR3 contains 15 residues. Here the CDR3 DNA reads TGTGCCAGCAGCGAATGGAGTATGGTCGTTGGTGAGCAGTTCTTC. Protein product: CASSEWSMVVGEQFF. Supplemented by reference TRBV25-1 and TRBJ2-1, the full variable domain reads EADIYQTPRYLVIGTGKKITLECSQTMGHDKMYWYQQDPGMELHLIHYSYGVNSTEKGDLSSESTVSRIRTEHFPLTLESARPSHTSQYLCASSEWSMVVGEQFFGPGTRLTVL.

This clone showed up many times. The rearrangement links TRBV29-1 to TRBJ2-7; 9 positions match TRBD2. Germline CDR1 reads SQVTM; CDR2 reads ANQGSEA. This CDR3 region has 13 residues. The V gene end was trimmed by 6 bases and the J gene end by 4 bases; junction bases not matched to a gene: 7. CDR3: CSVLETSGYEQYF. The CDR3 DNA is TGCAGCGTCCTGGAGACTAGCGGATACGAGCAGTACTTC.

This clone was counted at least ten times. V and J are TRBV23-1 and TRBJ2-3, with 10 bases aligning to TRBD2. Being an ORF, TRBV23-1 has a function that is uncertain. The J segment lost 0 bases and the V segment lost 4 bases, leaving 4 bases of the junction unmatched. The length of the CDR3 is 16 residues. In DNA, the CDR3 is TGCGCCAGCAGTCCCACTAGCGGGAATAGCACAGATACGCAGTATTTT. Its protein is CASSPTSGNSTDTQYF.

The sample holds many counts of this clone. DNA of the CDR3: TGTGCCAGCGTACCTCAGGACAGGGAATATGGCTACACCTTC. Protein sequence: CASVPQDREYGYTF. V and J are TRBV7-2 and TRBJ1-2; 8 nucleotides align to TRBD1. Germline trimming cut 8 bases from V and 5 bases from J; bases unmatched to any gene: 10. The CDR3 extends over 14 amino acids. The germline V gene encodes CDR1 SGHTA and CDR2 FQGNSA.

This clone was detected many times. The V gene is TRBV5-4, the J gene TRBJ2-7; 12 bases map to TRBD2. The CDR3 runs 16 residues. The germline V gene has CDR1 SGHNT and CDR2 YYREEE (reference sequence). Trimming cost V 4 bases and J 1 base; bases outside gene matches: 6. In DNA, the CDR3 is TGTGCCAGCAGCACGGGACTAGCGGGCTTTTCCTACGAGCAGTACTTC. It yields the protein CASSTGLAGFSYEQYF.

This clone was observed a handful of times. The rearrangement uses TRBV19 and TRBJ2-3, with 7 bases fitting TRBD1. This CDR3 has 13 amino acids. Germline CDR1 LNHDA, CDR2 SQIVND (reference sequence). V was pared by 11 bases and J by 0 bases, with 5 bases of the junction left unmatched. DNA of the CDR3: TGTGCCGCTAGGGACAGAAGCACAGATACGCAGTATTTT. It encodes CAARDRSTDTQYF.

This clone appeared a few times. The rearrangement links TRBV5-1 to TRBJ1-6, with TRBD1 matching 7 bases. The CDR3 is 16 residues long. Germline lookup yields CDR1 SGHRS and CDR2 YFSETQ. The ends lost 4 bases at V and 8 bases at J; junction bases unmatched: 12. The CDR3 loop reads CASSQLTGALDSPLHF. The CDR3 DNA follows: TGCGCCAGCAGCCAGCTCACAGGGGCGCTAGATTCACCCCTCCACTTT.

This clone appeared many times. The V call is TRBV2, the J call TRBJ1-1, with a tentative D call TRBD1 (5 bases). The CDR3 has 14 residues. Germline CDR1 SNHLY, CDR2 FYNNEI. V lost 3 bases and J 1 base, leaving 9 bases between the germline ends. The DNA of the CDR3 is TGTGCCAGCAGTGAGAGGACAAAGAACACTGAAGCTTTCTTT. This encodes CASSERTKNTEAFF.

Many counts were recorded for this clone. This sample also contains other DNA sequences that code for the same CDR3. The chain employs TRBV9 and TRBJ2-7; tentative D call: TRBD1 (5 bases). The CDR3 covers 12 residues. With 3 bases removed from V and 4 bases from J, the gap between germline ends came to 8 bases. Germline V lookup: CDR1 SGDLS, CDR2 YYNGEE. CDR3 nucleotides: TGTGCCAGCAGCGGCCAGGGTTACGAGCAGTACTTC. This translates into CASSGQGYEQYF.

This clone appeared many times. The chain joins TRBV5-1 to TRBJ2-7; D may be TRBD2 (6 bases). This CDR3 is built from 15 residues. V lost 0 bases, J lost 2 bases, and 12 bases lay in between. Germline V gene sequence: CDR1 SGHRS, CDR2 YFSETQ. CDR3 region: CASSLGSSATYEQYF. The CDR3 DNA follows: TGCGCCAGCAGCTTGGGCTCTAGCGCTACCTACGAGCAGTACTTC.